This TCR beta chain is from a study of blood T cell repertoires in COVID-19. The table came from immunoSEQ multiplex PCR; TCRdb's copy has only in-frame clones and leaves some out. The data contain 65,000 to 100,000 clones, about 80% of them singletons. Sequenced sample: peripheral blood. The receptor comes from a human donor in a cohort sampled during active COVID-19.

The CDR3 is CASSARRMNEQFF. CDR3 DNA sequence: TGTGCCAGTAGTGCCAGGAGGATGAATGAGCAGTTCTTC. The chain joins TRBV19 to TRBJ2-1; perhaps TRBD2 as D (5 bases). With 5 bases removed from V and 7 bases from J, the gap between germline ends came to 12 bases. CDR1 is LNHDA, CDR2 SQIVND, per germline (reference sequence). This CDR3 is 13 amino acids long.